This T cell receptor beta chain was sequenced during a study of T cells in Graves' hyperthyroidism and ophthalmopathy. General study findings and limits: The majority of expanded thyroid clonotypes above 0.001 also appeared in blood.

RNA transcripts provided the source from which TCR beta CDR3 regions were amplified. Initially, a first-round RT-PCR of the TCR CDR3 employed the HTBI primer set. TCRdb re-derived calls from the multiplex PCR reads in MiXCR, one entry per CDR3 protein. The table records 550,000 to 850,000 distinct CDR3 sequences, over 15% of them present only once. This clonotype was seen a handful of times. Its antigen is currently unknown. Germline V gives CDR1 MNHNS, CDR2 SASEGT. The J segment lost 5 bases and the V segment lost 6 bases, leaving 15 bases of the junction unmatched. This CDR3 has 16 residues. The rearrangement links TRBV6-1 to TRBJ1-1; 7 nucleotides agree with TRBD1. The sample taken for sequencing was blood. The receptor was derived from a woman between 50 and 59 years old with Graves' hyperthyroidism that later progressed to Graves' ophthalmopathy. The CDR3 DNA is TGTGCCAGCAGACTTTACCGGGGCAGGGGGGGGACTGAAGCTTTCTTT. Protein sequence: CASRLYRGRGGTEAFF.